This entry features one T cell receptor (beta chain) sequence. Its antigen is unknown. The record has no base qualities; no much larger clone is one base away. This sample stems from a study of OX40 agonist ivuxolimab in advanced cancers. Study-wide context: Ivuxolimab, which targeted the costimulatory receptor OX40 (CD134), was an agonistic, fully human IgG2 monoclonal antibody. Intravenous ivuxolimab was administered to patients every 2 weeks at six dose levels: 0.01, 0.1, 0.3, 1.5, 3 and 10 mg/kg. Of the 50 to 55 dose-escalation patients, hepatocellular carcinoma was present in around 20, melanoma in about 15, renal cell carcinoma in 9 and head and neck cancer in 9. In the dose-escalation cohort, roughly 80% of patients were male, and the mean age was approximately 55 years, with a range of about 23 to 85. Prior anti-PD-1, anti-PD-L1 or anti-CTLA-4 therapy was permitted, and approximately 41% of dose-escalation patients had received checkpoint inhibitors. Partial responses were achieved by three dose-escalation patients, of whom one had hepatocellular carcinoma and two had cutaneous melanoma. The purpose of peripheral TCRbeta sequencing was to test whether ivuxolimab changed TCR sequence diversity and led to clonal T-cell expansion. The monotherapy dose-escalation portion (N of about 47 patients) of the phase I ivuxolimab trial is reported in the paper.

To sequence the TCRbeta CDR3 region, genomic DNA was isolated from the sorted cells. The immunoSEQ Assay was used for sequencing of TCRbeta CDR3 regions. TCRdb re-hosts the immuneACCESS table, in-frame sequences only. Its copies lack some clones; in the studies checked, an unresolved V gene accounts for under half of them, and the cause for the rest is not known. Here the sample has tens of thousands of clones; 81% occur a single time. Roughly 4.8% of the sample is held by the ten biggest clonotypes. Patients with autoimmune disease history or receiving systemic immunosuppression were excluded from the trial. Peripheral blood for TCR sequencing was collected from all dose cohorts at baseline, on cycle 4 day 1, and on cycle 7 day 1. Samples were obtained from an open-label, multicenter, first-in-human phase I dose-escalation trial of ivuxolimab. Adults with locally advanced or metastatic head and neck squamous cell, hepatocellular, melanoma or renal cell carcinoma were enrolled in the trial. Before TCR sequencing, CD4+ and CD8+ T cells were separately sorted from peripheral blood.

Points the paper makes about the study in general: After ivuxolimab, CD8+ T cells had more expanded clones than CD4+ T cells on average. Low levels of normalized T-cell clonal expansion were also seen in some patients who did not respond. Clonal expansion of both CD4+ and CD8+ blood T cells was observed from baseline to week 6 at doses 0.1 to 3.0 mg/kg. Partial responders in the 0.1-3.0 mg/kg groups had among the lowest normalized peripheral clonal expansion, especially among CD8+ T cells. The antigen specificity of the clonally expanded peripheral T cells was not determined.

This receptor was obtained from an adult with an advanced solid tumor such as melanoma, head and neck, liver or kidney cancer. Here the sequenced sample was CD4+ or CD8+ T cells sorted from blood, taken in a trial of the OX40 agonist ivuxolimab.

The CDR3 region has the sequence CASSFYNEQFF. The sequence in DNA is TGTGCCAGCAGCTTCTACAATGAGCAGTTCTTC. The chain is encoded by TRBV7-8 joined to TRBJ2-1; no D gene can be assigned with confidence. The CDR3 starts with the cysteine, ends with the phenylalanine, and has 11 residues. The CDR3 DNA has 33 bases and is translated from base 1. For CDR1 and CDR2, the germline V gene lists SGHVS and FQNEAQ. V is pared back by 3 bases and J by 3 bases, with 0 bases lying between the germline termini.